This record covers a single T cell receptor beta chain. This record comes from a study of blood T cell repertoires in COVID-19. The CDR3 runs 19 residues. Trimming cost V 0 bases and J 1 base; bases outside gene matches: 6. Germline V gives CDR1 SGHRS, CDR2 YFSETQ. Authors' analysis steps: Amplification from reference gene primers served as the basis for estimated nucleated cell counts. Produced via immunoSEQ multiplex PCR; TCRdb's table is partial and in-frame only. That table gives V, J and clone size, and the DNA gave D and trimming. The table shows 250,000 to 300,000 clones, with 70% to 90% occurring only once.

V gene TRBV5-1 combines with J gene TRBJ2-2; 13 bases agree with TRBD2. The receptor comes from a woman in her forties or fifties who had recovered from COVID-19. The sequenced sample consisted of PBMCs or T cells enriched from blood (not recorded which). The CDR3 nucleotides read TGCGCCAGCAGCTTGGAAGGACTAGCGGGAGTTCTGAACACCGGGGAGCTGTTTTTT. This codes for CASSLEGLAGVLNTGELFF.